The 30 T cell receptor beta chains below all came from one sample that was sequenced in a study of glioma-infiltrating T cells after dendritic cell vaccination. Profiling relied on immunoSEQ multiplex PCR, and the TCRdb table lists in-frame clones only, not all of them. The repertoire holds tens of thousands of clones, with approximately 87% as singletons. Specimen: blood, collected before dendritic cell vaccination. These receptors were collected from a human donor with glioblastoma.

CDR3 loop: CSVVRANTEAFF. Here the CDR3 DNA reads TGCAGCGTTGTGAGGGCGAACACTGAAGCTTTCTTT. The chain combines TRBV29-1 with TRBJ1-1; D is unresolved. CDR3 size: 12 residues. V was shortened by 4 bases and J by 1 base, with 7 bases between the two germline ends. Germline CDR1 SQVTM, CDR2 ANQGSEA.

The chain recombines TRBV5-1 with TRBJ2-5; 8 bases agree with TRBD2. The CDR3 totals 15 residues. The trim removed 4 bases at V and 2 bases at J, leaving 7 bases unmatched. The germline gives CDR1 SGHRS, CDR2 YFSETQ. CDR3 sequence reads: CASSQNPSGQETQYF. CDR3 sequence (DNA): TGCGCCAGCAGCCAAAATCCTAGCGGGCAAGAGACCCAGTACTTC.

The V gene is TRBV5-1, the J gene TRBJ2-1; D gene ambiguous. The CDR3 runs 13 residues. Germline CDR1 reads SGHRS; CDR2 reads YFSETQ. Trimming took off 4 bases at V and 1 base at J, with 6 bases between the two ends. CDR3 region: CASSPQSYNEQFF. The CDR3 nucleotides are TGCGCCAGCAGCCCCCAGTCCTACAATGAGCAGTTCTTC.

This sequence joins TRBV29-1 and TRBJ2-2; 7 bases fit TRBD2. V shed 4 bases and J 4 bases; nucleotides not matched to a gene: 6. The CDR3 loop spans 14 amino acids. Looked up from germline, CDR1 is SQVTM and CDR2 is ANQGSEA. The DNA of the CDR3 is TGCAGCGTTGTAGCGGGTGTGGGCACCGGGGAGCTGTTTTTT. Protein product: CSVVAGVGTGELFF.

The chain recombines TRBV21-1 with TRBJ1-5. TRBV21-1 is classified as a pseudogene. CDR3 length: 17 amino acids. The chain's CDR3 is CASRGGIATLHHQPQHF. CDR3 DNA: TGTGCCAGCAGAGGCGGGATAGCTACATTGCATCATCAGCCCCAGCATTTT.

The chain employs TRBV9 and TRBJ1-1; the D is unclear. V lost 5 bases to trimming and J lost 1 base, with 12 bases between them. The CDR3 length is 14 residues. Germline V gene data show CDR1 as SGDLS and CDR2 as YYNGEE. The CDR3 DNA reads TGTGCCAGCAGGCGGGCTATCGGGAACACTGAAGCTTTCTTT. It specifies CASRRAIGNTEAFF.

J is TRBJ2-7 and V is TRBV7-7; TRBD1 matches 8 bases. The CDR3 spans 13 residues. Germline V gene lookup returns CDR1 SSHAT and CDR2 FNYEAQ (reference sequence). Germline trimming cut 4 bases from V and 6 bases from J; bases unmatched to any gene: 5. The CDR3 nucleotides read TGTGCCAGCAGCTCCAGACAGGGGAGCGAGCAGTACTTC. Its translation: CASSSRQGSEQYF.

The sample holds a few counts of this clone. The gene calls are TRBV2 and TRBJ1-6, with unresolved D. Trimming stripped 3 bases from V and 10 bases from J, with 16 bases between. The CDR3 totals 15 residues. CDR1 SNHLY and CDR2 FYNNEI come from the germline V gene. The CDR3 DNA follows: TGTGCCAGCAGTGAGGGCGGGAGGTTACGGTCACCCCTCCACTTT. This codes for CASSEGGRLRSPLHF.

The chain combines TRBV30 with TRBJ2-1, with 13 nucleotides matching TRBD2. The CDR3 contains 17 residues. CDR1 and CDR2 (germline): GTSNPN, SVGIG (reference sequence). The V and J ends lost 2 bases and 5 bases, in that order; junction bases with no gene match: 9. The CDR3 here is CAWSPSRTSGSDNEQFF. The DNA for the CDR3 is TGTGCCTGGAGTCCCTCCCGGACTAGCGGGAGCGACAATGAGCAGTTCTTC.

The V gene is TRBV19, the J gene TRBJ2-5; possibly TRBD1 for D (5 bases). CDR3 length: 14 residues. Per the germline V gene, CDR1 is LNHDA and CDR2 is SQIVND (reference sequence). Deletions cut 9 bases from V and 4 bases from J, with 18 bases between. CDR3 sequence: CARKATATRETQYF. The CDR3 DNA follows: TGTGCCAGGAAAGCGACAGCGACCAGAGAGACCCAGTACTTC.

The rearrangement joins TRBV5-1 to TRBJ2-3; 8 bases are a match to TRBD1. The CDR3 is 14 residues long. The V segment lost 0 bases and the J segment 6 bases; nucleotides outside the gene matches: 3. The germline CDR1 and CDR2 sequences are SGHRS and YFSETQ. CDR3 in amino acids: CASSLGTGWDTQYF. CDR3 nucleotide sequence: TGCGCCAGCAGCTTGGGGACAGGGTGGGATACGCAGTATTTT.

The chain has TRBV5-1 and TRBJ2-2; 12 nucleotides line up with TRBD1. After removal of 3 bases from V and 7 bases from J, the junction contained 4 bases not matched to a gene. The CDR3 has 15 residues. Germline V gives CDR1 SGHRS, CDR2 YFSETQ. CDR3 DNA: TGCGCCAGCAGCTCCCGGGACAGGGGGCGCGGGGAGCTGTTTTTT. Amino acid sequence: CASSSRDRGRGELFF.

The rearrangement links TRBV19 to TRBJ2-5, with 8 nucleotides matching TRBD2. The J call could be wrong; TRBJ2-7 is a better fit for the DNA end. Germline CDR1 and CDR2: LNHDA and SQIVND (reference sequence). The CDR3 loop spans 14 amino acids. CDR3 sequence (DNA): TGTGCCAGTAGTTTTGGCGGGAGGAGGAACGAGCAGTACTTC. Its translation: CASSFGGRRNEQYF.

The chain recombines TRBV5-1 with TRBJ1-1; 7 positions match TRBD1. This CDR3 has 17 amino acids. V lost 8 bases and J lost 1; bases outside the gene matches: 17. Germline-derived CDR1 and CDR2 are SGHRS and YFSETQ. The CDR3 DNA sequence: TGCGCCAGTACCGTAAAGGACTGGGACAGATCGAACACTGAAGCTTTCTTT. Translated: CASTVKDWDRSNTEAFF.

DNA of the CDR3: TGTGCCAGTAGGCCGACTAGTCCTCCAGAGACCCAGTACTTC. Translating it yields CASRPTSPPETQYF. V is TRBV19 and J is TRBJ2-5; TRBD2 is a possible D gene (6 bases). The CDR3 sequence is 14 residues long. The V end was cut by 6 bases, the J end by 4 bases, with 15 bases between. From germline, CDR1 is LNHDA and CDR2 SQIVND (reference sequence).

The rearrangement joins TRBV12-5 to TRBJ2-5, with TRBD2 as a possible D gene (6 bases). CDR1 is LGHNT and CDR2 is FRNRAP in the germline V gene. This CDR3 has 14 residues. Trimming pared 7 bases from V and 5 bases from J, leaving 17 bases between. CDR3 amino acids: CASAPGREEETQYF. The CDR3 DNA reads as TGTGCTAGTGCCCCGGGCAGGGAGGAGGAGACCCAGTACTTC.

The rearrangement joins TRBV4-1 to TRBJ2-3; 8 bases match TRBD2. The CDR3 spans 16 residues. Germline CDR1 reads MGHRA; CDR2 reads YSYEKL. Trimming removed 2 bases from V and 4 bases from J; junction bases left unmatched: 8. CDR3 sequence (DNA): TGCGCCAGCAGCCAACTCCGGCTAGCGGGCTCAGATACGCAGTATTTT. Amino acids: CASSQLRLAGSDTQYF.

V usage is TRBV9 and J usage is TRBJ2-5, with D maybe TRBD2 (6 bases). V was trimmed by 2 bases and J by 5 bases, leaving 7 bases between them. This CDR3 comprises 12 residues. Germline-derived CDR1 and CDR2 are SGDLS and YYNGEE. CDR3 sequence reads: CASSVGGETQYF. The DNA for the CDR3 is TGTGCCAGCAGCGTTGGGGGGGAGACCCAGTACTTC.

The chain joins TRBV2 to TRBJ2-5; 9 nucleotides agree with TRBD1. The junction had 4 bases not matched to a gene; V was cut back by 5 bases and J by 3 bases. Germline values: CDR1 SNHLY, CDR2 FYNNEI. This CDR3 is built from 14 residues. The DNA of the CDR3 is TGTGCCAGCAGTATCCGGACAGGGGAAGAGACCCAGTACTTC. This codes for CASSIRTGEETQYF. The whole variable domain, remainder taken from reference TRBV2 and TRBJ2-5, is EPEVTQTPSHQVTQMGQEVILRCVPISNHLYFYWYRQILGQKVEFLVSFYNNEISEKSEIFDDQFSVERPDGSNFTLKIRSTKLEDSAMYFCASSIRTGEETQYFGPGTRLLVL.

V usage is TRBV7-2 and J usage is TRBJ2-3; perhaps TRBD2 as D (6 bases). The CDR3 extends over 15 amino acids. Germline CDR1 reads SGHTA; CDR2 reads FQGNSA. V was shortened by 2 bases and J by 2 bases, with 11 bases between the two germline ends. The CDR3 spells CASSLLGGPTDTQYF. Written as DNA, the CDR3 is TGTGCCAGCAGCTTATTGGGGGGTCCCACAGATACGCAGTATTTT.

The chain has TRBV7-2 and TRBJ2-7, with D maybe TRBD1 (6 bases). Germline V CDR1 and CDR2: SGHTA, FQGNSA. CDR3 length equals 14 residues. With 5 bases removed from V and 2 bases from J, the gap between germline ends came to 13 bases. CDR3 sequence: CASSPGTSPYEQYF. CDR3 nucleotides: TGTGCCAGCAGCCCCGGGACATCCCCCTACGAGCAGTACTTC. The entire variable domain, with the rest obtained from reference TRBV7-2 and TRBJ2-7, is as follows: GAGVSQSPSNKVTEKGKDVELRCDPISGHTALYWYRQSLGQGLEFLIYFQGNSAPDKSGLPSDRFSAERTGGSVSTLTIQRTQQEDSAVYLCASSPGTSPYEQYFGPGTRLTVT.

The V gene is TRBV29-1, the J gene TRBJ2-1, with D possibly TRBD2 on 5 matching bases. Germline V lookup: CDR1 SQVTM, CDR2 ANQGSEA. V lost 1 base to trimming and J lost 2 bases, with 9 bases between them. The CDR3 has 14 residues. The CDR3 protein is CSVEAGSPYNEQFF. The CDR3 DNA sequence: TGCAGCGTTGAAGCGGGGAGTCCCTACAATGAGCAGTTCTTC.

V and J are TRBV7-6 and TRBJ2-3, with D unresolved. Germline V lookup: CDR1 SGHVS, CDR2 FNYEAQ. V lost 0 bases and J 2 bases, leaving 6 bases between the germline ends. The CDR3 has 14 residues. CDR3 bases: TGTGCCAGCAGCTTAGCTAGAAACACAGATACGCAGTATTTT. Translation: CASSLARNTDTQYF.

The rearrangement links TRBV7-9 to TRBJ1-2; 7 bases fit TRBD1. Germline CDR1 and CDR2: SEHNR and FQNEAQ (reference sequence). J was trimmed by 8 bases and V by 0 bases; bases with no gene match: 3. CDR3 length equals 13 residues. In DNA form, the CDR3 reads TGTGCCAGCAGCTTAGCGACAGGGTACGGCTACACCTTC. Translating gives CASSLATGYGYTF.

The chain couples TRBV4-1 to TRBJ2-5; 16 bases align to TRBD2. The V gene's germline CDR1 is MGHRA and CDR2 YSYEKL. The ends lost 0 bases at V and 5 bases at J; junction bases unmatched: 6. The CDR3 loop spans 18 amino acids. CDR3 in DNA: TGCGCCAGCAGCCAAGACCCCCAGGGACTAGCGGGGGGGGAGACCCAGTACTTC. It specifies CASSQDPQGLAGGETQYF.

The CDR3 reads CASSLRGAGNIQYF. CDR3 DNA: TGTGCCAGCAGTTTAAGAGGGGCGGGGAACATTCAGTACTTC. The chain uses TRBV27 and TRBJ2-4; maybe TRBD2 (6 bases). V dropped 2 bases and J dropped 7 bases, with 12 bases sitting between them. CDR1 is MNHEY and CDR2 is SMNVEV in the germline V gene (reference sequence). The CDR3 sequence is 14 residues long.

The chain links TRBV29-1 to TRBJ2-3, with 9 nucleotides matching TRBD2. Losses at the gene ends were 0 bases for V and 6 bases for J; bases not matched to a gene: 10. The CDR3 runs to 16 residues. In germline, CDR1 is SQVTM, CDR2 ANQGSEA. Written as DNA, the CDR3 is TGCAGCGTTGAAGATTTGGTAGCGGGAGTTTCGGATACGCAGTATTTT. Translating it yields CSVEDLVAGVSDTQYF.

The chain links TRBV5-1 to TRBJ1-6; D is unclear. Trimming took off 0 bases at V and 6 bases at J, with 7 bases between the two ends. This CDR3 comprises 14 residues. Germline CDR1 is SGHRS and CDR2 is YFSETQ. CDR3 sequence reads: CASSLDGPNSPLHF. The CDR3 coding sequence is TGCGCCAGCAGCTTGGATGGGCCTAATTCACCCCTCCACTTT. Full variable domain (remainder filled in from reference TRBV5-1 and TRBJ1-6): KAGVTQTPRYLIKTRGQQVTLSCSPISGHRSVSWYQQTPGQGLQFLFEYFSETQRNKGNFPGRFSGRQFSNSRSEMNVSTLELGDSALYLCASSLDGPNSPLHFGNGTRLTVT.

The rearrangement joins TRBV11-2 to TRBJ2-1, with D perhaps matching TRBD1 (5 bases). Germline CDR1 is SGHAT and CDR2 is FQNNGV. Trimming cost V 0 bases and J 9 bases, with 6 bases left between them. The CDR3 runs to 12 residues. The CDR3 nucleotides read TGTGCCAGCAGCTTAGATACAGGTGAGCAGTTCTTC. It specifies CASSLDTGEQFF.

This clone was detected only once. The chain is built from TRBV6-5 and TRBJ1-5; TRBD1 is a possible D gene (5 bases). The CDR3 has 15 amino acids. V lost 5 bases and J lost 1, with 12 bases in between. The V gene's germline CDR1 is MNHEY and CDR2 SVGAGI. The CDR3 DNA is TGTGCCAGCAGTACGGGCAGGGTAAGCAATCAGCCCCAGCATTTT. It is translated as CASSTGRVSNQPQHF.